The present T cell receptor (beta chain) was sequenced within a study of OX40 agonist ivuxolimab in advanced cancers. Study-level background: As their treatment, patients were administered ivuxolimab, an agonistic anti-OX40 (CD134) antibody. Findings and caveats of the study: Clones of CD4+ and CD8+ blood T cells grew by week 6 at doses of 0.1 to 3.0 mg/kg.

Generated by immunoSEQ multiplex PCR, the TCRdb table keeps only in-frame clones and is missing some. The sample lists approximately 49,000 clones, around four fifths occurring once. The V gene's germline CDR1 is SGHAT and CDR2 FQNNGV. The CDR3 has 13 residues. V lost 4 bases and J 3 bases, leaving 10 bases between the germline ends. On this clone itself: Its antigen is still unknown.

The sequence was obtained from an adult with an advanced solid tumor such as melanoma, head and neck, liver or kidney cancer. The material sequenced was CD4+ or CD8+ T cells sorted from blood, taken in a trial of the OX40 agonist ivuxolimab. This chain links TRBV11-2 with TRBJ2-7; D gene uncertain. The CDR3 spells CASSSRPNYEQYF. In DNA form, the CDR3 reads TGTGCCAGCAGCTCCCGGCCTAACTACGAGCAGTACTTC.